The clone carrying this TCR beta chain was observed at least ten times. The junction had 5 bases not matched to a gene; V was cut back by 5 bases and J by 0 bases. The CDR3 covers 17 residues. Germline loops: CDR1 SGDLS, CDR2 YYNGEE. These data originate in a study of T-cell reconstitution after alpha-beta-depleted transplantation in children. Unique molecular identifiers featured in how the TCRbeta library was prepared. TCRdb re-analysed the PCR reads in MiXCR, keeping a single row per CDR3 protein. The table has fewer than 130,000 distinct CDR3 sequences, around a tenth seen once; the top ten hold 8%.

This sequence joins TRBV9 and TRBJ2-2; 12 positions match TRBD2. The material sequenced was PBMCs from the stem cell graft donor, taken from the stem cell graft. This receptor was identified in a human donor who donated a stem cell graft to a child with acute lymphoblastic leukemia. The CDR3 region is CASRAGLAGSNTGELFF. CDR3 DNA sequence: TGTGCCAGCAGGGCGGGACTAGCGGGTTCGAACACCGGGGAGCTGTTTTTT. The entire variable domain, with the rest obtained from reference TRBV9 and TRBJ2-2, is as follows: DSGVTQTPKHLITATGQRVTLRCSPRSGDLSVYWYQQSLDQGLQFLIQYYNGEERAKGNILERFSAQQFPDLHSELNLSSLELGDSALYFCASRAGLAGSNTGELFFGEGSRLTVL.